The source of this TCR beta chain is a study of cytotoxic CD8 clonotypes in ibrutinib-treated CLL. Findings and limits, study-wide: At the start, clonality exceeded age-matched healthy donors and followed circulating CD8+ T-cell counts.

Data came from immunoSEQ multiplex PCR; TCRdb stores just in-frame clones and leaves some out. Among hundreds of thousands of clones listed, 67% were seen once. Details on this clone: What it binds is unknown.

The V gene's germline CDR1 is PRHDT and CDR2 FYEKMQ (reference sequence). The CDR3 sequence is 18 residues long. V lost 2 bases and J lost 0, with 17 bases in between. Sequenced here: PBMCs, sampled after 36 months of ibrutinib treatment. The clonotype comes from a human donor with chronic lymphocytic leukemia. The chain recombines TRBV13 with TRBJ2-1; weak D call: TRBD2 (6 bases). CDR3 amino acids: CASSLTPGWRGSYNEQFF. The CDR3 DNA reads TGTGCCAGCAGCTTAACCCCCGGTTGGAGGGGCTCCTACAATGAGCAGTTCTTC.